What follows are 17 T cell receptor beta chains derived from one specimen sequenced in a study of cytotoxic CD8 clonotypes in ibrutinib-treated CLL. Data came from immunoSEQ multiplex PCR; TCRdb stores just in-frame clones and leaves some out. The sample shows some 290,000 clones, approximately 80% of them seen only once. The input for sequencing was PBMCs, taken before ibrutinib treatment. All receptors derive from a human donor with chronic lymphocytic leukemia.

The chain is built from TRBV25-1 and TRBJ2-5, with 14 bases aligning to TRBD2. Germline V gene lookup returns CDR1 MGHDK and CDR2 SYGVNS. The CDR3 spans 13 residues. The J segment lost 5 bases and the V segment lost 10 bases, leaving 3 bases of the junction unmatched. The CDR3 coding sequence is TGTGCCACGGGACTAGCGGGAGTTGAGACCCAGTACTTC. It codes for CATGLAGVETQYF.

DNA of the CDR3: TGCAGCGTCCTACTCCAAACAGGGTCCCCCGGGGAGCTGTTTTTT. It is translated as CSVLLQTGSPGELFF. The V and J genes are TRBV29-1 and TRBJ2-2; TRBD1 is a possible D gene (6 bases). The CDR3 length is 15 residues. CDR1 is SQVTM, CDR2 ANQGSEA, per germline. Between the trimmed V and J ends, which lost 6 bases and 6 bases, there was a span of 20 bases.

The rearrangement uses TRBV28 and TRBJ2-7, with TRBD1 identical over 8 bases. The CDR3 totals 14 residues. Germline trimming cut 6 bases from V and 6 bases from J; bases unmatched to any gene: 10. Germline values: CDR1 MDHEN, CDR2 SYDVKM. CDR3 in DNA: TGTGCCAGCAGGCCCTCGACAGGGGCTGGCGAGCAGTACTTC. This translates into CASRPSTGAGEQYF.

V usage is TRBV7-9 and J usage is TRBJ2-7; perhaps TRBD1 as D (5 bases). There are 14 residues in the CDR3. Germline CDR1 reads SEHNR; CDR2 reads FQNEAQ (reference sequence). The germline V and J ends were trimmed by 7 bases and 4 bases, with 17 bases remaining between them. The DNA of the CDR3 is TGTGCCAGCACCGACGGTAGGACAAGGTACGAGCAGTACTTC. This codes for CASTDGRTRYEQYF.

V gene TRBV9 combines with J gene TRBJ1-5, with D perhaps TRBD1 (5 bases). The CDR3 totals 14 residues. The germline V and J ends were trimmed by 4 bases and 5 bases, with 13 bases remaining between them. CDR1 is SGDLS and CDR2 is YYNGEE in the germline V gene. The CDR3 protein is CASSPRGGDQPQHF. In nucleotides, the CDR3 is TGTGCCAGCAGCCCTAGGGGAGGGGATCAGCCCCAGCATTTT.

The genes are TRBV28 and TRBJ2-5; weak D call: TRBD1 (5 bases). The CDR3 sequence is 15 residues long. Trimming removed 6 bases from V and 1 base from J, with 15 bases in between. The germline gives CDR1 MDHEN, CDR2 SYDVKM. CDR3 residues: CASRARVRIQETQYF. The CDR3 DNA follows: TGTGCCAGCAGGGCCAGGGTGAGGATCCAAGAGACCCAGTACTTC.

For the CDR3, the DNA is TGTGCCACCAGCAGAGGGGGCCGGAACACTGAAGCTTTCTTT. Its protein product is CATSRGGRNTEAFF. The J gene is TRBJ1-1, the V gene TRBV15; a weak D match, TRBD1 (5 bases). Germline assignment: CDR1 LNHNV and CDR2 YYDKDF (reference sequence). Between the trimmed V and J ends, which lost 1 base and 1 base, there was a span of 7 bases. This CDR3 region has 14 residues.

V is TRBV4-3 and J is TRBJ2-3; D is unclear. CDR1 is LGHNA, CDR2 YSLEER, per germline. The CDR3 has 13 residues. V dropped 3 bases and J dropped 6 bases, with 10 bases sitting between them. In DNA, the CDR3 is TGCGCCAGCAGCCAGAGCGACTGGGATACGCAGTATTTT. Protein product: CASSQSDWDTQYF.

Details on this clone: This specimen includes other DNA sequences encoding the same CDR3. The CDR3 region is CAWSVGETQYF. CDR3 bases: TGTGCCTGGAGTGTCGGGGAGACCCAGTACTTC. J is TRBJ2-5 and V is TRBV30; D not certain. CDR1 is GTSNPN, CDR2 SVGIG, per germline (reference sequence). The V end was cut by 0 bases, the J end by 5 bases, with 4 bases between. The CDR3 is 11 amino acids.

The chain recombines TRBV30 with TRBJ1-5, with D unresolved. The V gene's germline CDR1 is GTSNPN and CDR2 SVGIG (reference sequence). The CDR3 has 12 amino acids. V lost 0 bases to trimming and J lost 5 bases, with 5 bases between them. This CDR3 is CAWSVFDQPQHF. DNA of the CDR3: TGTGCCTGGAGTGTATTCGATCAGCCCCAGCATTTT.

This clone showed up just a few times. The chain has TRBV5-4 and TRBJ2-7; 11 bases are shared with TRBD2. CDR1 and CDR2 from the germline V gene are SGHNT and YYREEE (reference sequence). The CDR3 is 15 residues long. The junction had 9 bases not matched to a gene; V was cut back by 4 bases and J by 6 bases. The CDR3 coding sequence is TGTGCCAGCAGCCCGCCCTGGGGGACTAGCGGCGAGCAGTACTTC. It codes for CASSPPWGTSGEQYF.

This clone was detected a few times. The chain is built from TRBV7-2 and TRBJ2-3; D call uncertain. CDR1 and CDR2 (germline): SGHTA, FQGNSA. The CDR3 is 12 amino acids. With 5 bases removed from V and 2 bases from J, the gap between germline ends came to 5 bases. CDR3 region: CASSPTTDTQYF. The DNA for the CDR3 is TGTGCCAGCAGCCCCACCACAGATACGCAGTATTTT.

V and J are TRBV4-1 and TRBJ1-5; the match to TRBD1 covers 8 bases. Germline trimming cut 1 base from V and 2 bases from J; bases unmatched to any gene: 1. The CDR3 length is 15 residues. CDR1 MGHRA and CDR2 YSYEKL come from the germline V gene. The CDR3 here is CASSQGDRRNQPQHF. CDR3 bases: TGCGCCAGCAGCCAAGGGGACAGGCGCAATCAGCCCCAGCATTTT.

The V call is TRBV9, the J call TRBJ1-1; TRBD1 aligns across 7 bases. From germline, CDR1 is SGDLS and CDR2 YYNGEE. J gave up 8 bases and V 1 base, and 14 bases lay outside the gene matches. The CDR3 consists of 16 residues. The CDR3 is CASSVHPSFGTVEAFF. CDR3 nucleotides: TGTGCCAGCAGCGTACACCCGTCCTTCGGGACAGTGGAAGCTTTCTTT.

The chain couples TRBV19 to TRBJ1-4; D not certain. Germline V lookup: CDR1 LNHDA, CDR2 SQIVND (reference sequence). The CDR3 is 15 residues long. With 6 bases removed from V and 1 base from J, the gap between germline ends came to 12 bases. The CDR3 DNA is TGTGCCAGTAGGGGATCGGATTTAACTAATGAAAAACTGTTTTTT. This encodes CASRGSDLTNEKLFF.

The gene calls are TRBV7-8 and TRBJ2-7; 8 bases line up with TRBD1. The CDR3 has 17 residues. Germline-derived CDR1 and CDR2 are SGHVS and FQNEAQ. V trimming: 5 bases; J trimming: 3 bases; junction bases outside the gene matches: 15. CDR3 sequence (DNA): TGTGCCAGCAGCCCGAGGACAGGGTTGACAGGTTTCTACGAGCAGTACTTC. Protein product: CASSPRTGLTGFYEQYF.

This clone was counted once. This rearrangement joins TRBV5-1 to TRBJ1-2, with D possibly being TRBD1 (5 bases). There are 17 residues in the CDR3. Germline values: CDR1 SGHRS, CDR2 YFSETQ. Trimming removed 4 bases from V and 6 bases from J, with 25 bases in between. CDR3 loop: CASSPGTALNPQHGYTF. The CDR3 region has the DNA TGCGCCAGCAGCCCAGGGACTGCCCTTAACCCTCAACATGGCTACACCTTC.